This T cell receptor (beta chain) emerged from a study of vaccination and CD4 T cells after COVID-19. As to treatment: approximately nine-day PBMC culture with coronavirus spike peptide pools or control peptides (ViraFEST assay). CD4+ T cells of the unexposed donor were collected before the COVID-19 pandemic (2011-2018). This CDR3 is 16 amino acids long. The germline V gene encodes CDR1 KGHDR and CDR2 SFDVKD. V lost 4 bases and J lost 11; bases outside the gene matches: 16. This clonotype was seen more than once but under ten times. Its specificity is not known. Oncomine TCR Beta short-read sequencing was applied to DNA from cultured CD4+ T cells. MiXCR was run by TCRdb on the PCR reads, yielding one entry per CDR3 protein. In the table there are 1,500 to 2,000 distinct CDR3 sequences, 50% to 70% of which are singletons.

The sample taken for sequencing was CD4+ T cells from blood, cultured in vitro. The chain combines TRBV24-1 with TRBJ1-5, with TRBD1 identical over 7 bases. The clonotype was recovered from a human donor in good health. The DNA of the CDR3 is TGTGCCACCAGTGACGATCTCCCAGGGGGTAGAGGGGCCCAGCATTTT. It translates to CATSDDLPGGRGAQHF.